Many counts were recorded for the clone carrying this T cell receptor (beta chain). This sample stems from a study of T cells in Graves' hyperthyroidism and ophthalmopathy. It was RNA transcripts that yielded the amplified TCR beta CDR3 regions. The primer set for the first-round RT-PCR of the TCR CDR3 was HTBI. One entry per CDR3 protein, called by TCRdb with MiXCR from the multiplex PCR reads. The profile covers around 370,000 distinct CDR3 sequences, with about 18% appearing a single time and 35% to 50% taken by the ten largest. There are 12 residues in the CDR3. Germline CDR1 reads SEHNR; CDR2 reads FQNEAQ (reference sequence). The V end lost 5 bases, the J end lost 5 bases, and 7 bases lay between the germline ends.

This receptor was taken from a man aged 18-30 years with Graves' ophthalmopathy. Sample: blood. The V gene is TRBV7-9, the J gene TRBJ1-5, with a possible D match to TRBD1 (5 bases). The CDR3 region is CASSIGDQPQHF. The CDR3 DNA is TGTGCCAGCAGCATAGGGGATCAGCCCCAGCATTTT. Looking up the rest from reference TRBV7-9 and TRBJ1-5 gives the full variable domain: DTGVSQNPRHKITKRGQNVTFRCDPISEHNRLYWYRQTLGQGPEFLTYFQNEAQLEKSRLLSDRFSAERPKGSFSTLEIQRTEQGDSAMYLCASSIGDQPQHFGDGTRLSIL.